This note documents a single T cell receptor beta chain sequence. The antigen remains undetermined. The sample is drawn from a study of T cell responses to AZD1222 COVID-19 vaccine. The table came from immunoSEQ multiplex PCR; TCRdb's copy has only in-frame clones and leaves some out. The table includes 100,000 to 150,000 clones, around 92% detected once. Overall study results and limits: It was only after the peak T cell response that any repertoires were sampled.

Material: peripheral blood, obtained on day 0 of AZD1222 vaccination. The sequence was obtained from an adult in good health.

CDR3 sequence: CASAARAYEQYF. CDR3 in DNA: TGTGCCAGCGCCGCCAGAGCCTACGAGCAGTACTTC. This sequence joins TRBV6-5 and TRBJ2-7; D remains ambiguous. Trimming left V 8 bases short and J 2 bases short, with 10 bases between. Germline CDR1 is MNHEY and CDR2 is SVGAGI. The CDR3 has 12 residues.